Sequencing of this TCR beta chain was carried out in a study of neoadjuvant anti-PD-1 for oral cavity cancer. As for the study in general: Patients without progression got a fourth dose around day 43. Regarding the study as a whole: Each response group had just a few patients in TCR analyses.

Some clones are missing from TCRdb's copy, which holds only in-frame ones; the method was immunoSEQ multiplex PCR. This table holds some 14,000 clones, 70% found once. CDR1 and CDR2 from the germline V gene are LNHDA and SQIVND (reference sequence). The trim removed 3 bases at V and 2 bases at J, leaving 6 bases unmatched. The CDR3 is 15 residues long. Time point: after neoadjuvant nivolumab, at surgical resection. Concerning this clone itself: The target antigen is unknown.

This sequence joins TRBV19 and TRBJ2-7; 8 bases are a match to TRBD1. The specimen was PBMCs, collected after nivolumab (anti-PD-1) treatment. This receptor was obtained from a person aged 35 to 85 with oral cavity squamous cell carcinoma. CDR3 DNA: TGTGCCAGTAGTATTCGACAGGGGATCCCCTACGAGCAGTACTTC. It encodes CASSIRQGIPYEQYF.